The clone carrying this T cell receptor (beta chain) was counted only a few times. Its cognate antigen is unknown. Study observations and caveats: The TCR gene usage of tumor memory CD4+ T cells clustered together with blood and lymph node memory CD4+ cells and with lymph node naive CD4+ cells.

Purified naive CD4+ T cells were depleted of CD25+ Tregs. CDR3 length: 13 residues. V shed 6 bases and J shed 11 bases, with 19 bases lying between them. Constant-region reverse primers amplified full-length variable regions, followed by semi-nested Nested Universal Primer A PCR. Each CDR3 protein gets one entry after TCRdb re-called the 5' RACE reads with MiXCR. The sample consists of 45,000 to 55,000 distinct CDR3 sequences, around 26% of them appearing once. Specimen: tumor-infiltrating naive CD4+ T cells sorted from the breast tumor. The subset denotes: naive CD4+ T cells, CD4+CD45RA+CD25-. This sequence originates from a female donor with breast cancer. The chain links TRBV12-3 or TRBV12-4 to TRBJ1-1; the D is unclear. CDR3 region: CASSNNGPRGAFF. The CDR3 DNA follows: TGTGCCAGCAGCAACAATGGCCCTCGAGGGGCTTTCTTT.